The subject of this entry is one TCR beta chain. In this sample, this clonotype turned up a few times. Its antigen is currently not known. One end of the junction does not line up with germline, which may come from a read error. TCR beta CDR3 regions were amplified from RNA transcripts. The TCR CDR3 was subjected to a first round of RT-PCR using the HTBI primer set and the Qiagen OneStep RT-PCR kit. A second multiplex PCR round built the libraries, followed by size selection and purification. The libraries were sequenced on an Illumina HiSeq2000 using paired-end 100 bp reads. On the authors' methods: SOAPnuke was used to process the raw data, with reads discarded if the reads contained adapters or uncalled bases, had a mean Phred below 15, or lacked an exact constant-primer or identifier match. High-quality paired reads were merged using COPE v1.2.5, and each unique nucleotide sequence was defined as a clonotype. Clonotypes were aligned to IMGT TRBV, TRBD and TRBJ reference segments using MiTCR v1.1. The analysis included only V-J combinations with a frequency above 0.0001, which together covered around 99% of the repertoires. The TCS score was defined as F50 (clonal expansion) divided by E x V (chaos), with BLOSUM62-based TCRdist calculated between CDR3 peptides within each V-J. Welch's t-statistics and random forest reduced around 550 V-J features to 13, which were used in a naive Bayes classifier (R e1071). TCRdb passed the public sequencing reads through fastp at Q25 and MiXCR, retaining productive beta sequences. When rows share a CDR3 protein, they turn into one entry using the most common DNA and genes. The V and J calls were not made by the authors but by TCRdb's processing. This sample holds 90,000 to 120,000 distinct CDR3 sequences; approximately 15% were observed only once. The ten largest clonotypes hold roughly 40% of the sample.

A patient counted as having stable Graves' hyperthyroidism if no progression to ophthalmopathy occurred over 18 months of follow-up. The hyperthyroidism patients were between 18 and 65 years old and newly diagnosed, with a disease duration of less than 2 months. The study excluded patients with uncontrolled infections, other autoimmune diseases, pregnancy or lactation. Diagnoses were based on clinical symptoms, serum thyroxine and TRAb, thyroid ultrasound and orbital computed tomography. Ficoll-Paque density gradient centrifugation was used to isolate PBMCs from around 10 ml of fresh peripheral blood. Total RNA was extracted using Trizol reagent, and RNA quality was assessed on an Agilent 2100 Bioanalyzer. Spanning cysteine to phenylalanine, the CDR3 consists of 13 amino acids. The CDR3 DNA has 39 bases and is translated from base 1. Reading the germline V gene gives CDR1 MNHEY and CDR2 SVGAGI. The entry originates in a study of T cells in Graves' hyperthyroidism and ophthalmopathy (dated by TCRdb to between 2019 and 2020). About the study as a whole: Peripheral blood was collected at initial diagnosis, before any treatment. A discovery cohort of approximately 97 patients, approximately 45 with Graves' ophthalmopathy and 57 with stable Graves' hyperthyroidism, was used to find distinguishing TCR V-J signatures. After blood sampling, hyperthyroidism patients were treated with methimazole at a starting dose of 30 mg daily, and ophthalmopathy patients were treated with high-dose intravenous methylprednisolone. The approximately 98 discovery patients were randomly divided into training and test sets at a 7:3 ratio. Prospective prediction of ophthalmopathy was tested in an independent validation cohort of some 20 hyperthyroidism patients and 15 to 17 patients who later progressed to ophthalmopathy. TCR Vbeta CDR3 sequencing of some 140 peripheral blood samples (over 40 ophthalmopathy, about 74 hyperthyroidism and around 17 progressor patients) is reported in the paper. In addition, the study compared T-cell repertoires in thyroid tissue and in blood from roughly 6 Graves' hyperthyroidism patients. Results the study describes overall, beyond this receptor: Most expanded thyroid clonotypes (frequency above 0.001) were also found in blood, which suggests that blood repertoires may mirror thyroid immune responses. Sample size was not statistically predetermined, and blinding of investigators to group allocation was not performed. In validation, progression to ophthalmopathy was predicted by the model with 70.59% sensitivity and around 76% specificity, a median of roughly 6.4 months before onset. In cross-validation, a model built on a 13 V-J signature told ophthalmopathy apart from stable hyperthyroidism with 85% to 90% sensitivity and roughly 81% specificity, and in testing the same model reached 80%/75%.

The sequence links TRBV6-5 to TRBJ2-2; TRBD2 might be the D gene, on 5 matching bases. The TCR originated in a woman in her fifties or sixties with Graves' hyperthyroidism. The sequencing sample was made of blood. The sequence in DNA is TGTGCCAGCAGTTATAGGCGGATCGGGGAGCTGGTTTTT. It specifies CASSYRRIGELVF.